Listed here are 29 T cell receptor beta chains from one sample, sequenced in a study of response to subunit inactivated influenza vaccine. In TCRdb, the RT-PCR reads were re-called with MiXCR into one record per CDR3 protein. The table has 750,000 to 850,000 distinct CDR3 sequences, less than 20% seen once; the top ten hold roughly a tenth. Sequenced here: PBMCs from blood, sampled less than 6 days after vaccination. These receptors were obtained from a man aged 45-60 years who received an inactivated influenza vaccine.

This clonotype showed up many times. The rearrangement uses TRBV20-1 and TRBJ2-7; TRBD2 agrees at 7 bases. Germline V gives CDR1 DFQATT, CDR2 SNEGSKA (reference sequence). Losses at the gene ends were 3 bases for V and 4 bases for J; bases not matched to a gene: 9. The CDR3 totals 14 residues. The CDR3 coding sequence is TGCAGTGCTAGTAAGGCGGGAGTAGGTTACGAGCAGTACTTC. Its protein is CSASKAGVGYEQYF.

This chain connects TRBV20-1 to TRBJ2-2; the D gene is possibly TRBD2 (6 bases). Germline values: CDR1 DFQATT, CDR2 SNEGSKA (reference sequence). There are 14 residues in the CDR3. V shed 6 bases and J shed 4 bases, with 15 bases lying between them. Written as DNA, the CDR3 is TGCAGTGCCGAAAGACTAGTATCCACCGGGGAGCTGTTTTTT. It encodes CSAERLVSTGELFF.

The V gene is TRBV6-5, the J gene TRBJ2-7; no reliable D call. CDR3 size: 15 residues. V was trimmed by 0 bases and J by 5 bases, leaving 14 bases between them. The germline V gene has CDR1 MNHEY and CDR2 SVGAGI. The chain's CDR3 is CASSYSRPTRHEQYF. CDR3 DNA sequence: TGTGCCAGCAGTTACTCGCGCCCAACGCGCCACGAGCAGTACTTC.

The chain combines TRBV6-2 or TRBV6-3 with TRBJ2-7; D gene uncertain. The CDR3 covers 16 residues. Germline V gene data show CDR1 as MNHEY and CDR2 as SVGEGT. The V end was cut by 0 bases, the J end by 0 bases, with 12 bases between. The CDR3 protein is CASSYSVLGPSYEQYF. DNA for the CDR3: TGTGCCAGCAGTTACTCAGTTCTTGGTCCCTCCTACGAGCAGTACTTC.

This clonotype was seen repeatedly, ten times or more. The chain is built from TRBV11-2 and TRBJ2-1, with 9 bases fitting TRBD1. CDR3 size: 16 residues. V gave up 4 bases and J gave up 2 bases; unmatched junction bases: 6. CDR1 and CDR2 (germline): SGHAT, FQNNGV. The CDR3 region is CASSSRTGVAYNEQFF. The CDR3 region has the DNA TGTGCCAGCAGCTCTCGGACAGGGGTCGCCTACAATGAGCAGTTCTTC.

The rearrangement uses TRBV5-1 and TRBJ2-3; TRBD1 agrees at 7 bases. In germline, CDR1 is SGHRS, CDR2 YFSETQ. The J segment lost 1 base and the V segment lost 0 bases, leaving 5 bases of the junction unmatched. The CDR3 sequence is 16 residues long. The CDR3 DNA follows: TGCGCCAGCAGCTTGGGAGGGGGCGTGGGCACAGATACGCAGTATTTT. Translating it yields CASSLGGGVGTDTQYF.

The CDR3 region is CASSSFGGIANEQFF. In nucleotides, the CDR3 is TGTGCCAGCAGCTCGTTCGGGGGAATCGCCAATGAGCAGTTCTTC. The chain links TRBV7-8 to TRBJ2-1; tentatively, D is TRBD2 (6 bases). Germline assignment: CDR1 SGHVS and CDR2 FQNEAQ. V was trimmed by 4 bases and J by 6 bases, leaving 16 bases between them. This CDR3 spans 15 amino acids. Full variable domain (outside the CDR3, taken from reference TRBV7-8 and TRBJ2-1): GAGVSQSPRYKVAKRGQDVALRCDPISGHVSLFWYQQALGQGPEFLTYFQNEAQLDKSGLPSDRFFAERPEGSVSTLKIQRTQQEDSAVYLCASSSFGGIANEQFFGPGTRLTVL.

This chain uses TRBV24-1 with TRBJ1-1, with D uncertain. V lost 1 base and J lost 7, with 6 bases in between. Germline CDR1 and CDR2: KGHDR and SFDVKD. This CDR3 is 12 amino acids long. The CDR3 DNA is TGTGCCACCAGTGATTTCGCCGGTGAAGCTTTCTTT. Its protein product is CATSDFAGEAFF.

A few counts support this clonotype. V and J are TRBV5-1 and TRBJ2-1; D tentatively reads TRBD1 or TRBD2 (5 bases each). The V gene lost 4 bases and the J gene lost 8 bases, with 16 bases spanning the gap. Germline lookup yields CDR1 SGHRS and CDR2 YFSETQ. The CDR3 is 14 residues long. CDR3 bases: TGCGCCAGCAGCGACCCCGGGGCGCTTCATGAGCAGTTCTTC. It codes for CASSDPGALHEQFF.

The V gene is TRBV29-1, the J gene TRBJ2-5; TRBD1 matches at 8 bases. Trimming removed 6 bases from V and 0 bases from J; junction bases left unmatched: 0. The CDR3 loop spans 12 amino acids. Germline loops: CDR1 SQVTM, CDR2 ANQGSEA. The CDR3 loop is CSVTGDQETQYF. CDR3 in DNA: TGCAGCGTGACAGGGGACCAAGAGACCCAGTACTTC. The full variable domain, its missing parts supplied by reference TRBV29-1 and TRBJ2-5, is SAVISQKPSRDICQRGTSLTIQCQVDSQVTMMFWYRQQPGQSLTLIATANQGSEATYESGFVIDKFPISRPNLTFSTLTVSNMSPEDSSIYLCSVTGDQETQYFGPGTRLLVL.

This clonotype was detected many times. The chain is built from TRBV4-3 and TRBJ2-5, with D perhaps given as TRBD1 or TRBD2 (5 bases each). This CDR3 region has 16 residues. V shed 2 bases and J shed 4 bases, with 17 bases lying between them. From germline, CDR1 is LGHNA and CDR2 YSLEER. The CDR3 DNA sequence: TGCGCCAGCAGCCAAAACGCCGGGACCAGGACAGAGACCCAGTACTTC. Encoded protein: CASSQNAGTRTETQYF.

The J gene is TRBJ2-1, the V gene TRBV5-1; 9 nucleotides match TRBD1. Germline V gives CDR1 SGHRS, CDR2 YFSETQ. V gave up 4 bases and J gave up 7 bases; unmatched junction bases: 9. The CDR3 runs 15 residues. The CDR3 sequence: CASSATGGVWNEQFF. Here the CDR3 DNA reads TGCGCCAGCAGCGCCACAGGGGGCGTCTGGAATGAGCAGTTCTTC.

The chain couples TRBV28 to TRBJ1-5; D gene unclear. CDR1 and CDR2 from the germline V gene are MDHEN and SYDVKM. The CDR3 extends over 9 amino acids. V gave up 11 bases and J gave up 9 bases, with 8 bases separating them. For the CDR3, the DNA is TGTGCCGGCGGCCGGCCCCAGCATTTT. Its translation: CAGGRPQHF.

The chain uses TRBV20-1 and TRBJ2-7; D uncertain. V dropped 3 bases and J dropped 2 bases, with 8 bases sitting between them. The germline CDR1 and CDR2 sequences are DFQATT and SNEGSKA (reference sequence). The CDR3 totals 12 residues. The CDR3 protein is CSASAGAYEQYF. The CDR3, as DNA: TGCAGTGCTAGTGCAGGTGCCTACGAGCAGTACTTC.

J is TRBJ2-7 and V is TRBV10-3; the match to TRBD1 covers 10 bases. J lost 5 bases, V lost 6 bases, and 13 bases had no gene match. The V gene's germline CDR1 is ENHRY and CDR2 SYGVKD. The CDR3 has 16 residues. The CDR3 here is CAISAPRDRGFHEQYF. The CDR3 nucleotides are TGTGCCATCAGCGCCCCCCGGGACAGGGGATTCCACGAGCAGTACTTC.

A few counts support this clonotype. This sequence joins TRBV4-3 and TRBJ2-3; 13 nucleotides match TRBD2. Germline CDR1 reads LGHNA; CDR2 reads YSLEER. The CDR3 runs to 17 residues. The V gene end was trimmed by 3 bases and the J gene end by 6 bases; junction bases not matched to a gene: 9. CDR3 nucleotides: TGCGCCAGCAGCCAGTACACTAGCGGGGGGGCCCGGGATACGCAGTATTTT. Residues: CASSQYTSGGARDTQYF.

This clonotype was detected a few times. V and J are TRBV20-1 and TRBJ2-7; D not resolved. The CDR3 is 13 amino acids. V was shortened by 0 bases and J by 5 bases, with 11 bases between the two germline ends. Germline V gene lookup returns CDR1 DFQATT and CDR2 SNEGSKA (reference sequence). The CDR3 nucleotides are TGCAGTGCTAGAGAACCCAGTGGGGACGAGCAGTACTTC. It encodes CSAREPSGDEQYF.

This clonotype was counted only a few times. The chain couples TRBV4-1 to TRBJ2-5; tentatively, D is TRBD1 (5 bases). This CDR3 comprises 15 residues. Germline V CDR1 and CDR2: MGHRA, YSYEKL. Trimming removed 1 base at V and 5 bases at J, with 14 bases between. The CDR3 DNA reads as TGCGCCAGCAGCCAAGGTCAGGGTTTGGAGGAGACCCAGTACTTC. Its translation: CASSQGQGLEETQYF.

This clonotype has only a few counts. This chain links TRBV3-1 with TRBJ1-1; D is ambiguous. V lost 2 bases, J lost 2 bases, and 9 bases lay in between. CDR1 LGHDT and CDR2 YNNKEL come from the germline V gene (reference sequence). The CDR3 has 14 residues. CDR3 residues: CASSQFEINTEAFF. CDR3 nucleotide sequence: TGTGCCAGCAGCCAATTCGAGATTAACACTGAAGCTTTCTTT.

This clonotype was seen a few times. The genes are TRBV7-2 and TRBJ2-7; no clear D. Germline assignment: CDR1 SGHTA and CDR2 FQGNSA. The CDR3 contains 13 residues. Trimming shortened V by 5 bases and J by 0 bases, and 8 bases separated the two germline ends. In DNA, the CDR3 is TGTGCCAGCAGCCAACCAACCTCCTACGAGCAGTACTTC. It is translated as CASSQPTSYEQYF.

The chain couples TRBV28 to TRBJ2-3, with TRBD1 matching over 11 bases. The CDR3 has 16 residues. The germline V gene encodes CDR1 MDHEN and CDR2 SYDVKM. J was trimmed by 2 bases and V by 5 bases; bases with no gene match: 6. The CDR3 sequence: CASSGRTGGITDTQYF. For the CDR3, the DNA is TGTGCCAGCAGTGGAAGGACAGGGGGCATCACAGATACGCAGTATTTT.

This sequence joins TRBV7-2 and TRBJ2-1; D possibly corresponds to TRBD2 (7 bases). Trimming pared 2 bases from V and 6 bases from J, leaving 17 bases between. Germline V gene lookup returns CDR1 SGHTA and CDR2 FQGNSA. This CDR3 is 16 amino acids long. The CDR3, as DNA: TGTGCCAGCAGCTTAATACGTCGGGGGGCCGCCAATGAGCAGTTCTTC. This codes for CASSLIRRGAANEQFF.

The V gene is TRBV6-5, the J gene TRBJ1-6; D perhaps matches TRBD1 (5 bases). Germline V CDR1 and CDR2: MNHEY, SVGAGI. The V end lost 2 bases, the J end lost 10 bases, and 15 bases lay between the germline ends. The CDR3 spans 15 residues. The CDR3 protein is CASSYGGVAGSPLHF. The CDR3 nucleotides are TGTGCCAGCAGTTACGGAGGGGTGGCGGGGTCACCCCTCCACTTT.

This clonotype was counted ten times or more. The rearrangement links TRBV29-1 to TRBJ1-2, with 7 nucleotides matching TRBD1. After removal of 6 bases from V and 3 bases from J, the junction contained 4 bases not matched to a gene. Germline values: CDR1 SQVTM, CDR2 ANQGSEA. The CDR3 is made up of 12 amino acids. The CDR3 DNA sequence: TGCAGCGTCGTTGGACAGGACTATGGCTACACCTTC. It is translated as CSVVGQDYGYTF.

This clonotype was counted at least ten times. The gene calls are TRBV6-2 or TRBV6-3 and TRBJ2-1; 7 nucleotides align to TRBD1. V lost 7 bases and J lost 3; bases outside the gene matches: 6. CDR1 and CDR2 (germline): MNHEY, SVGEGT. This CDR3 spans 14 amino acids. Here the CDR3 DNA reads TGTGCCAGCACCCCACAGGGGCACTACAATGAGCAGTTCTTC. Translation gives CASTPQGHYNEQFF.

Many counts were recorded for this clonotype. The chain couples TRBV6-2 or TRBV6-3 to TRBJ2-3, with D uncertain. The germline gives CDR1 MNHEY, CDR2 SVGEGT. The CDR3 is 16 residues long. Trimming removed 0 bases at V and 1 base at J, with 11 bases between. The CDR3 here is CASSYSTTDRTDTQYF. The CDR3 coding sequence is TGTGCCAGCAGTTACTCGACGACGGACCGCACAGATACGCAGTATTTT.

The CDR3 DNA follows: TGCGCCAGCAGCCAAATTCGGACTAGCGAGTACGAGCAGTACTTC. It yields the protein CASSQIRTSEYEQYF. This chain joins TRBV4-1 and TRBJ2-7; TRBD2 matches at 9 bases. This CDR3 contains 15 residues. V gave up 2 bases and J gave up 4 bases; unmatched junction bases: 6. The V gene's germline CDR1 is MGHRA and CDR2 YSYEKL.

This clonotype was counted once. The J gene is TRBJ2-2, the V gene TRBV4-3; 11 bases are a match to TRBD1. From germline, CDR1 is LGHNA and CDR2 YSLEER. V shed 0 bases and J 7 bases; nucleotides not matched to a gene: 10. There are 18 residues in the CDR3. The CDR3 spells CASSQEGGTGGLIGELFF. As DNA, the CDR3 is TGCGCCAGCAGCCAAGAGGGCGGGACAGGGGGTTTAATCGGGGAGCTGTTTTTT.

This chain uses TRBV14 with TRBJ2-3, with TRBD2 matching over 12 bases. Looked up from germline, CDR1 is SGHDN and CDR2 is FVKESK. V trimming: 4 bases; J trimming: 7 bases; junction bases outside the gene matches: 6. The CDR3 runs to 15 residues. CDR3 region: CASSPSTSGGYTQYF. CDR3 bases: TGTGCCAGCAGCCCTTCGACTAGCGGGGGATATACGCAGTATTTT.